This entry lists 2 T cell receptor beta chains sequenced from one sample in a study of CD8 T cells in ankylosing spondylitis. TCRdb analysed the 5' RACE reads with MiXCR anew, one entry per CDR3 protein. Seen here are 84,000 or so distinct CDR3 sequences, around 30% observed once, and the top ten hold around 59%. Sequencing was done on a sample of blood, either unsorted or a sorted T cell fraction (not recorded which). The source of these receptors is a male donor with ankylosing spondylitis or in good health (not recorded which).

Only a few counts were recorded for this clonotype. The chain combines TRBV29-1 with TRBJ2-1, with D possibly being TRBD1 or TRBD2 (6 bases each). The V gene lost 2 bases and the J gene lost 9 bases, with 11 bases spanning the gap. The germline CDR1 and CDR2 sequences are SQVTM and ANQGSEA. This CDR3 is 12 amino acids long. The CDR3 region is CSVEPGGGEQFF. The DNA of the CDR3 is TGCAGCGTTGAACCCGGGGGCGGTGAGCAGTTCTTC.

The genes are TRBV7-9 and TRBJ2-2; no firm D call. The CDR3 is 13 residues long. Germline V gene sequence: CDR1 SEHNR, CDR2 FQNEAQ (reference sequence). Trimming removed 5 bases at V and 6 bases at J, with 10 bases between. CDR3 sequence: CASSLDGAGELFF. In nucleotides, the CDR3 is TGTGCCAGCAGCCTAGATGGGGCCGGGGAGCTGTTTTTT.